This TCR beta chain was identified in a study of OX40 agonist ivuxolimab in advanced cancers. Study-wide background: Every 2 weeks, ivuxolimab was infused into the patients intravenously at between 0.01 and 10 mg/kg.

In regard to this clone: Antigen unknown.

The V gene's germline CDR1 is SGHRS and CDR2 YFSETQ. The V and J ends lost 0 bases and 7 bases respectively, with 8 bases between them. This CDR3 comprises 13 residues. Libraries were prepared by immunoSEQ multiplex PCR; TCRdb keeps only in-frame clonotypes and omits some of them. Of 70,000 to 80,000 clones in the sample, approximately 91% were seen once. Whole-study results and caveats: Antigens targeted by the expanded peripheral T cells were not determined.

The sequence derives from an adult with an advanced solid tumor such as melanoma, head and neck, liver or kidney cancer. V and J are TRBV5-1 and TRBJ2-1, with D perhaps matching TRBD1 (5 bases). Material: CD4+ or CD8+ T cells sorted from blood, obtained in a trial of the OX40 agonist ivuxolimab. CDR3 nucleotide sequence: TGCGCCAGCAGCTTGGAGGGGTGGAATGAGCAGTTCTTC. Encoded protein: CASSLEGWNEQFF.